This TCR beta chain originates from a study of CD8 T cells in ankylosing spondylitis. Ten or more counts support this clonotype. Its specificity is unknown. TCRdb itself ran the 5' RACE reads through MiXCR, one entry per CDR3 protein. Altogether under 200,000 distinct CDR3 sequences are present, 11% being singletons, with the ten largest covering 25% to 30%. Whole-study findings and limits: Reports say disease-linked clones showed up significantly more in matched ankylosing spondylitis synovial fluid.

Germline V CDR1 and CDR2: SGHNT, YYREEE (reference sequence). The CDR3 runs to 16 residues. V was clipped by 3 bases and J by 2 bases, with 14 bases between them. The sequenced sample was blood, either unsorted or a sorted T cell fraction (not recorded which). The clonotype comes from a male donor with ankylosing spondylitis or in good health (not recorded which). V is TRBV5-4 and J is TRBJ2-2, with D maybe TRBD1 (5 bases). The CDR3 DNA is TGTGCCAGCAGCTGGGGCGGTTCCGGTAACACCGGGGAGCTGTTTTTT. Translating it yields CASSWGGSGNTGELFF.